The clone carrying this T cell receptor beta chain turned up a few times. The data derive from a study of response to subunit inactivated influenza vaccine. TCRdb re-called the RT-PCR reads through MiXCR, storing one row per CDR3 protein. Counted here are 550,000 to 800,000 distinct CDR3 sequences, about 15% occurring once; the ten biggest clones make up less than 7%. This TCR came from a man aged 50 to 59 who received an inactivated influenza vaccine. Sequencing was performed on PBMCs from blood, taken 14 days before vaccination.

The CDR3 DNA reads as TGCGCCAGCAGCCAAAGGGCTAGCGGGGGGCCCACAGATACGCAGTATTTT. Its protein is CASSQRASGGPTDTQYF. The chain has TRBV4-3 and TRBJ2-3; 11 nucleotides agree with TRBD2. The CDR3 covers 17 residues. Germline values: CDR1 LGHNA, CDR2 YSLEER. The ends lost 2 bases at V and 2 bases at J; junction bases unmatched: 6.